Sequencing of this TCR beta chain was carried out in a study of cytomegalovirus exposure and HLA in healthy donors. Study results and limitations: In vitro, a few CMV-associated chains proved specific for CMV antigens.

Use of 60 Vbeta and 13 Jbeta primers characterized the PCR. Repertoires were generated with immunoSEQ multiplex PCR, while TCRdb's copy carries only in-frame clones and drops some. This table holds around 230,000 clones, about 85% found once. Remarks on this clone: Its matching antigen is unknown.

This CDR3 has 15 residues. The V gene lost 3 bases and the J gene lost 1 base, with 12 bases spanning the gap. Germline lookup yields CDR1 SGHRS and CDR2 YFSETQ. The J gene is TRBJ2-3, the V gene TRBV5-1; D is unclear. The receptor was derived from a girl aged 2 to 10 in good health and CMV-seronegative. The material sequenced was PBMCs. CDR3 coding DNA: TGCGCCAGCAGCTCGCTTTTGGCGGGCACAGATACGCAGTATTTT. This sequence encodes CASSSLLAGTDTQYF.